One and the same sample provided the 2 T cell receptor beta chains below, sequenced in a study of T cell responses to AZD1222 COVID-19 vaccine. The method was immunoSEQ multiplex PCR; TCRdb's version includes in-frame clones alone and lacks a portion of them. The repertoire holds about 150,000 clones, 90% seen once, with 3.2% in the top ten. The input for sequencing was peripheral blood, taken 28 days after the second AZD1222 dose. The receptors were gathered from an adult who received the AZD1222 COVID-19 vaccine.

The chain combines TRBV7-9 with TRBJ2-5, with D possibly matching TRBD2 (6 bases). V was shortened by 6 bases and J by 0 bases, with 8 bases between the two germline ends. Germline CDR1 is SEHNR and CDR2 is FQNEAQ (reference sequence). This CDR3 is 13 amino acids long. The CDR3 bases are TGTGCCAGCAGGGCGGGAAACCAAGAGACCCAGTACTTC. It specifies CASRAGNQETQYF.

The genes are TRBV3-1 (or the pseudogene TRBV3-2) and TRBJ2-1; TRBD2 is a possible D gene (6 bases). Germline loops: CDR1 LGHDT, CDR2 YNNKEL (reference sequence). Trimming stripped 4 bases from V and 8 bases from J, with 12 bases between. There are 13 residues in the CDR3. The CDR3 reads CASSPPPGDEQFF. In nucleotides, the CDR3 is TGTGCCAGCAGCCCCCCCCCGGGGGATGAGCAGTTCTTC.